The next 21 T cell receptor beta chains were all read from a single sample in a study of neurological immune-mediated disorders. Via MiXCR, TCRdb re-called the 5' RACE reads, giving one row per CDR3 protein. The repertoire holds under 90,000 distinct CDR3 sequences, with around 3.5% as singletons. Sequencing was performed on PBMCs. The receptors were sampled from a woman aged 45-60 years with multiple sclerosis.

A remark on this clonotype: This may arise from a read error, as a much more abundant clone is one base away. This chain joins TRBV6-5 and TRBJ1-2; D remains ambiguous. V was trimmed by 1 base and J by 6 bases, leaving 12 bases between them. CDR1 MNHEY and CDR2 SVGAGI come from the germline V gene. There are 14 residues in the CDR3. The CDR3 DNA sequence: TGTGCCAGCAGTTACTATAAGGGTAGGGATGGCTACACCTTC. This encodes CASSYYKGRDGYTF.

This clonotype was detected many times. V is TRBV7-8 and J is TRBJ2-1, with no clear D. This CDR3 has 12 residues. The ends were cut back, 1 base at V and 6 bases at J, with 4 bases in the middle. The germline CDR1 and CDR2 sequences are SGHVS and FQNEAQ. The CDR3 is CASSLGSNEQFF. CDR3 sequence (DNA): TGTGCCAGCAGCTTAGGGAGCAATGAGCAGTTCTTC.

At least ten counts were recorded for this clonotype. This sequence joins TRBV6-5 and TRBJ2-3, with no clear D. Trimming removed 2 bases at V and 1 base at J, with 4 bases between. Germline V gives CDR1 MNHEY, CDR2 SVGAGI. This CDR3 region has 13 residues. CDR3 sequence (DNA): TGTGCCAGCAGTTACGGGGGCACAGATACGCAGTATTTT. Its protein is CASSYGGTDTQYF.

This clonotype was recorded at least ten times. The chain links TRBV6-5 to TRBJ1-1; D not certain. CDR3 length: 14 residues. From germline, CDR1 is MNHEY and CDR2 SVGAGI. Trimming took off 7 bases at V and 1 base at J, with 13 bases between the two ends. CDR3 DNA: TGTGCCAGCACTTTGGAGGGTCCGAACACTGAAGCTTTCTTT. This gives the protein CASTLEGPNTEAFF.

Ten or more counts support this clonotype. The chain has TRBV7-2 and TRBJ1-3; D possibly corresponds to TRBD1 (5 bases). This CDR3 contains 15 residues. Germline V gene sequence: CDR1 SGHTA, CDR2 FQGNSA. The ends were cut back, 4 bases at V and 4 bases at J, with 14 bases in the middle. The DNA of the CDR3 is TGTGCCAGCAGCTCCGGGACCCAGCGGGGAAACACCATATATTTT. Encoded protein: CASSSGTQRGNTIYF.

This clonotype was recorded at least ten times. J is TRBJ2-5 and V is TRBV7-9; 11 nucleotides match TRBD2. CDR3 length: 20 amino acids. Per the germline V gene, CDR1 is SEHNR and CDR2 is FQNEAQ (reference sequence). V trimming: 0 bases; J trimming: 7 bases; junction bases outside the gene matches: 19. The DNA of the CDR3 is TGTGCCAGCAGCTTAGCGTGGTGGAGTAGCGGGGGGGCCATTAGAGGGACCCAGTACTTC. Translating it yields CASSLAWWSSGGAIRGTQYF.

This clonotype came up a few times. The rearrangement links TRBV5-1 to TRBJ2-3; D may be TRBD1 (5 bases). This CDR3 is 13 amino acids long. With 0 bases removed from V and 5 bases from J, the gap between germline ends came to 7 bases. Germline CDR1 reads SGHRS; CDR2 reads YFSETQ. The CDR3 DNA reads TGCGCCAGCAGCTTGGGCCAGGGAGATACGCAGTATTTT. It is translated as CASSLGQGDTQYF.

The sample holds many counts of this clonotype. The genes are TRBV19 and TRBJ2-3; D is possibly TRBD1 or TRBD2 (5 bases each). Germline V CDR1 and CDR2: LNHDA, SQIVND (reference sequence). The CDR3 loop spans 14 amino acids. V was cut by 3 bases and J by 6 bases, with 13 bases left in between. The CDR3 DNA reads as TGTGCCAGTAGTATCGGGGCTCCTAAGGATACGCAGTATTTT. It yields the protein CASSIGAPKDTQYF.

This clonotype was counted ten times or more. The V gene is TRBV12-3 or TRBV12-4, the J gene TRBJ2-1, with TRBD1 identical over 10 bases. This CDR3 is built from 15 residues. V was clipped by 7 bases and J by 9 bases; unmatched bases: 12. The chain's CDR3 is CASIHRDRGLFEQFF. The CDR3 nucleotides read TGTGCCAGCATCCACCGGGACAGGGGCCTGTTTGAGCAGTTCTTC.

This clonotype was seen repeatedly, ten times or more. V gene TRBV5-5 combines with J gene TRBJ2-3; D is possibly TRBD2 (5 bases). The CDR3 is made up of 14 amino acids. CDR1 and CDR2 from the germline V gene are SGHKS and YYEKEE (reference sequence). Trimming cost V 4 bases and J 2 bases, with 11 bases left between them. The CDR3 coding sequence is TGTGCCAGCAGCCCTCGGGGAGTCACAGATACGCAGTATTTT. Protein: CASSPRGVTDTQYF.

This clonotype appeared many times. The rearrangement uses TRBV20-1 and TRBJ1-5; 7 positions match TRBD1. This CDR3 contains 14 residues. V trimming: 5 bases; J trimming: 3 bases; junction bases outside the gene matches: 7. Germline loops: CDR1 DFQATT, CDR2 SNEGSKA (reference sequence). CDR3 nucleotides: TGCAGTGCTGGGGGGACAGAAGTCAATCAGCCCCAGCATTTT. It translates to CSAGGTEVNQPQHF.

This clonotype has ten or more counts. The rearrangement uses TRBV6-5 and TRBJ2-1; D may be TRBD1 (6 bases). Trimming removed 6 bases from V and 4 bases from J, with 13 bases in between. This CDR3 region has 14 residues. Germline CDR1 and CDR2: MNHEY and SVGAGI. The DNA for the CDR3 is TGTGCCAGCAGCGCTGGCAGGGGTTACAATGAGCAGTTCTTC. It is translated as CASSAGRGYNEQFF.

The table lists this clonotype with many counts. The rearrangement uses TRBV20-1 and TRBJ1-6; D is uncertain. The germline CDR1 and CDR2 sequences are DFQATT and SNEGSKA (reference sequence). Trimming removed 3 bases from V and 6 bases from J, with 3 bases in between. CDR3 length: 11 amino acids. CDR3 in DNA: TGCAGTGCTAGTCTTAATTCACCCCTCCACTTT. This codes for CSASLNSPLHF.

This clonotype came up many times. CDR3 in amino acids: CASSRVAGGPGETQYF. As DNA, the CDR3 is TGCGCCAGCAGTCGGGTGGCGGGGGGGCCTGGAGAGACCCAGTACTTC. This sequence joins TRBV5-1 and TRBJ2-5, with 9 bases fitting TRBD2. The CDR3 extends over 16 amino acids. The junction had 12 bases not matched to a gene; V was cut back by 5 bases and J by 4 bases. Germline-derived CDR1 and CDR2 are SGHRS and YFSETQ.

This clonotype was recorded many times. The chain combines TRBV12-3 or TRBV12-4 with TRBJ1-2; D might be TRBD1 (5 bases). The CDR3 totals 13 residues. With 10 bases removed from V and 7 bases from J, the gap between germline ends came to 19 bases. The CDR3 loop is CATQRGIGGGYTF. The CDR3 bases are TGTGCCACCCAACGGGGGATTGGGGGTGGCTACACCTTC.

At least ten counts were recorded for this clonotype. The chain links TRBV9 to TRBJ1-2, with D possibly being TRBD1 (5 bases). CDR1 is SGDLS and CDR2 is YYNGEE in the germline V gene. This CDR3 spans 15 amino acids. The V end lost 4 bases, the J end lost 5 bases, and 18 bases lay between the germline ends. The CDR3: CASSKGTDNLYGYTF. The CDR3 nucleotides read TGTGCCAGCAGCAAAGGGACCGACAACCTTTATGGCTACACCTTC.

This clonotype appeared many times. V usage is TRBV7-9 and J usage is TRBJ1-1; D unresolved. Germline values: CDR1 SEHNR, CDR2 FQNEAQ (reference sequence). The V gene lost 8 bases and the J gene lost 2 bases, with 18 bases spanning the gap. This CDR3 comprises 15 residues. The CDR3: CASYPPAHQNTEAFF. The DNA of the CDR3 is TGTGCCAGCTATCCTCCCGCTCACCAAAACACTGAAGCTTTCTTT.

This clonotype appeared many times. The CDR3 sequence is CASSPQRLAGTTDTQYF. The CDR3 DNA reads as TGTGCCAGCAGCCCCCAACGACTAGCGGGGACCACAGATACGCAGTATTTT. The chain is built from TRBV7-2 and TRBJ2-3; TRBD2 matches at 11 bases. Germline V lookup: CDR1 SGHTA, CDR2 FQGNSA. The CDR3 extends over 17 amino acids. V lost 5 bases to trimming and J lost 2 bases; unmatched junction nucleotides: 9.

This clonotype was observed at least ten times. V gene TRBV29-1 combines with J gene TRBJ2-1, with TRBD1 matching over 9 bases. The ends lost 6 bases at V and 8 bases at J; junction bases unmatched: 14. This CDR3 region has 15 residues. Germline values: CDR1 SQVTM, CDR2 ANQGSEA. The CDR3 DNA reads TGCAGCGTCACGAGACCGGGGACAGGGAGGTATGAGCAGTTCTTC. Protein sequence: CSVTRPGTGRYEQFF.

This clonotype was observed at least ten times. The chain joins TRBV20-1 to TRBJ1-5; maybe TRBD1 (6 bases). CDR3 size: 14 residues. The germline V and J ends were trimmed by 3 bases and 2 bases, with 11 bases remaining between them. Germline loops: CDR1 DFQATT, CDR2 SNEGSKA (reference sequence). The CDR3 DNA reads as TGCAGTGCTAGGGCGGGGGCAGGCAATCAGCCCCAGCATTTT. Its protein is CSARAGAGNQPQHF.

At least ten counts were recorded for this clonotype. The genes are TRBV20-1 and TRBJ1-1, with D hard to call. CDR1 and CDR2 (germline): DFQATT, SNEGSKA (reference sequence). Trimming cost V 5 bases and J 1 base, with 14 bases left between them. This CDR3 comprises 14 residues. This CDR3 is CSAPPVRANTEAFF. The CDR3 bases are TGCAGTGCTCCTCCGGTCCGCGCGAACACTGAAGCTTTCTTT.